This TCR beta chain was identified during a study of T cells after yellow fever vaccination. About the study: Preparation of fractions with low cell numbers was performed using SMART-Seq v4 Ultra Low Input.

General study findings and limits: The secondary response was weaker, and its peak arrived faster, on day 5 versus 15.

This clonotype has a handful of counts. As yet, its antigen is unknown. The CDR3 runs to 12 residues. V was clipped by 2 bases and J by 8 bases, with 7 bases between them. Germline values: CDR1 LGHNA, CDR2 YNFKEQ. TCRdb fed the 5' RACE reads into MiXCR, producing one record per CDR3 protein. The sample yields more than 300,000 distinct CDR3 sequences, approximately 11% seen once. The rearrangement links TRBV4-2 to TRBJ2-1; D is unresolved. Material: CD4+ T cells sorted from PBMCs, obtained 45 days after the yellow fever booster vaccination. The clonotype originates from a man younger than 35 who received the YFV17D yellow fever vaccine. CDR3 amino acids: CASSQNSDEQFF. The CDR3 DNA sequence: TGTGCCAGCAGCCAAAATTCAGATGAGCAGTTCTTC.